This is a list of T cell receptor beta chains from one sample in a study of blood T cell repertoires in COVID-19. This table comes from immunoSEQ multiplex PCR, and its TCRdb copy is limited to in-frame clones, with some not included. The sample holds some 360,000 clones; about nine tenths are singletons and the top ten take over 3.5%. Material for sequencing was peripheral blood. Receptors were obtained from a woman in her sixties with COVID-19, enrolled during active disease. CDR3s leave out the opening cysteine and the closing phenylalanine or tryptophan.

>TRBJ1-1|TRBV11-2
ASSPRDRHTTEAF
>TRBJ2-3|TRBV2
ASSVRGGGGPDTQY
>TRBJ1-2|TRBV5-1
ASSLDTGLGGYT
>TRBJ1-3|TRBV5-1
ASSPTVTGGNTIY
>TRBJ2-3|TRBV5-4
ASSLETAYTQY
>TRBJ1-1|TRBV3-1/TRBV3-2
ASSPTGGGTEAF
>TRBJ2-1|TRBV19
ASSKQGAYNEQF
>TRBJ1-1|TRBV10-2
ASKYGNTEAF
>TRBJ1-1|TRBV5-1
ASTLEGADEAF
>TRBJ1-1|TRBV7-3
ASSSYKNTEAF
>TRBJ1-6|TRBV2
ASSSQVLNSPLH
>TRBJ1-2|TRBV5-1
ASSLAVTATNYGYT
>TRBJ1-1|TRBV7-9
ASSPGTYTEAF
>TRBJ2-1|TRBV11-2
ASSPAGGGVSYNEQF
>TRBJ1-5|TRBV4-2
ASSQEGAENQPQH
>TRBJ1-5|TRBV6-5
ASSYRGSNQPQH
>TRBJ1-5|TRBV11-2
ASSLTQGSNQPQH
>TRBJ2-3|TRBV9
ASSVGRTASTDTQY
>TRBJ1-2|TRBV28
ASSTTGKSHT
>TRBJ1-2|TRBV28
ASRPTVVPNYGYT
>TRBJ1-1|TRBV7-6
ASSQRQGKNTEAF
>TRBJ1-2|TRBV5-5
ASSQYNREDYGYT
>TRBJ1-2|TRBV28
ASSSIGGAKYGYT
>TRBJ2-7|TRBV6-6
ASSYREGRTYEQY
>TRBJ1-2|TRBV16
ASNKDRNYGYT
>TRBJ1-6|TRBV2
ASSGQGYNSPLH
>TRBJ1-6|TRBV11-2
ASSLRTQGTSPLH
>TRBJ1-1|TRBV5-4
ASSFPTGAGSTEAF
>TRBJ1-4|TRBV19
ASSADRVNEKLF
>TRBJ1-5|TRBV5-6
ASSLGGMENQPQH